A single sample gave rise to the 18 T cell receptor beta chains below, sequenced in a study of blood T cell repertoires in COVID-19. Libraries were prepared by immunoSEQ multiplex PCR; TCRdb keeps only in-frame clonotypes and omits some of them. The table records 400,000 to 550,000 clones, approximately 90% of them present only once. The sequenced sample was peripheral blood. The receptor set was obtained from a woman aged 25 to 39 with acute or convalescent COVID-19.

This clone was seen only a few times. This chain connects TRBV2 to TRBJ1-6; 11 nucleotides line up with TRBD1. Germline assignment: CDR1 SNHLY and CDR2 FYNNEI. With V trimmed by 4 bases and J by 7 bases, 6 bases remained unmatched. The CDR3 is 16 amino acids. The CDR3 loop reads CASSGTGGSWNSPLHF. CDR3 bases: TGTGCCAGCAGTGGGACAGGGGGCTCCTGGAATTCACCCCTCCACTTT.

V gene TRBV7-2 combines with J gene TRBJ2-1, with 15 nucleotides matching TRBD2. Germline trimming cut 1 base from V and 8 bases from J; bases unmatched to any gene: 9. Germline loops: CDR1 SGHTA, CDR2 FQGNSA. This CDR3 contains 18 residues. The CDR3 protein is CASSLVPGTSGGLHEQFF. Written as DNA, the CDR3 is TGTGCCAGCAGCTTAGTTCCCGGGACTAGCGGGGGGCTGCATGAGCAGTTCTTC.

This clone was counted a single time. The rearrangement links TRBV30 to TRBJ1-1, with 12 bases lining up with TRBD1. CDR3 length: 14 residues. Germline lookup yields CDR1 GTSNPN and CDR2 SVGIG (reference sequence). V was clipped by 5 bases and J by 4 bases; unmatched bases: 5. The CDR3, as DNA: TGTGCCTGGGGGACAGGGGGCCCCTTCACTGAAGCTTTCTTT. Translation gives CAWGTGGPFTEAFF.

The chain recombines TRBV5-6 with TRBJ2-5, with D perhaps TRBD2 (6 bases). CDR1 SGHDT and CDR2 YYEEEE come from the germline V gene. V lost 1 base and J 3 bases, leaving 13 bases between the germline ends. CDR3 length equals 15 residues. This CDR3 reads CASSLPGLVEETQYF. The CDR3 DNA is TGTGCCAGCAGCTTGCCGGGACTGGTAGAAGAGACCCAGTACTTC.

The chain joins TRBV19 to TRBJ1-2; 7 nucleotides align to TRBD1. The CDR3 loop spans 16 amino acids. The germline gives CDR1 LNHDA, CDR2 SQIVND (reference sequence). J gave up 8 bases and V 3 bases, and 15 bases lay outside the gene matches. CDR3 in amino acids: CASSIPTPDRASGYTF. CDR3 bases: TGTGCCAGTAGTATCCCCACCCCAGACAGGGCGAGCGGCTACACCTTC.

V usage is TRBV19 and J usage is TRBJ1-4, with 8 bases lining up with TRBD1. Germline CDR1 LNHDA, CDR2 SQIVND (reference sequence). V lost 5 bases to trimming and J lost 5 bases; unmatched junction nucleotides: 7. The CDR3 is made up of 15 amino acids. CDR3 region: CASSGRQGRNEKLFF. CDR3 coding DNA: TGTGCCAGTAGTGGAAGACAGGGGAGGAATGAAAAACTGTTTTTT.

V gene TRBV19 combines with J gene TRBJ1-2; TRBD1 matches 7 bases. The V gene's germline CDR1 is LNHDA and CDR2 SQIVND (reference sequence). The CDR3 sequence is 14 residues long. V shed 3 bases, J shed 3 bases, and the junction held 4 bases outside the gene matches. The CDR3 DNA reads as TGTGCCAGTAGTATTGGAGGGACAGACTATGGCTACACCTTC. This translates into CASSIGGTDYGYTF.

The rearrangement links TRBV5-6 to TRBJ2-7; D is perhaps TRBD2 (5 bases). The CDR3 sequence is 14 residues long. V was cut by 0 bases and J by 0 bases, with 7 bases left in between. Germline CDR1 and CDR2: SGHDT and YYEEEE. CDR3 coding DNA: TGTGCCAGCAGCTTGGGAGGGAGCTCCTACGAGCAGTACTTC. Translation: CASSLGGSSYEQYF.

The J gene is TRBJ1-6, the V gene TRBV2, with D possibly being TRBD1 (6 bases). CDR1 SNHLY and CDR2 FYNNEI come from the germline V gene. Trimming removed 3 bases at V and 10 bases at J, with 10 bases between. This CDR3 has 13 amino acids. For the CDR3, the DNA is TGTGCCAGCAGTGAGGCAGGGGAATCACCCCTCCACTTT. It translates to CASSEAGESPLHF.

The J gene is TRBJ2-7, the V gene TRBV6-5; D might be TRBD1 (6 bases). The CDR3 is made up of 12 amino acids. Germline CDR1 reads MNHEY; CDR2 reads SVGAGI. V shed 6 bases and J shed 5 bases, with 11 bases lying between them. CDR3 amino acids: CASRSTGNEQYF. CDR3 nucleotides: TGTGCCAGCAGAAGCACAGGGAACGAGCAGTACTTC.

The gene calls are TRBV19 and TRBJ1-5; D is possibly TRBD1 (6 bases). The germline V and J ends were trimmed by 5 bases and 3 bases, with 17 bases remaining between them. CDR3 length equals 16 residues. The germline gives CDR1 LNHDA, CDR2 SQIVND (reference sequence). CDR3 coding DNA: TGTGCCAGTAGTGCCCAGGGGACCACCCCCAATCAGCCCCAGCATTTT. This sequence encodes CASSAQGTTPNQPQHF.

Regarding this clone: Other nucleotide sequences from this sample produce the same CDR3. The chain has TRBV5-1 and TRBJ1-2; possibly TRBD1 for D (5 bases). V gave up 3 bases and J gave up 6 bases, with 9 bases separating them. CDR3 size: 12 residues. Looked up from germline, CDR1 is SGHRS and CDR2 is YFSETQ. CDR3 protein: CASSSQGDGYTF. In DNA, the CDR3 is TGCGCCAGCAGCTCCCAGGGTGATGGCTACACCTTC.

This rearrangement joins TRBV7-6 to TRBJ2-1; possibly TRBD2 for D (5 bases). V was cut by 5 bases and J by 0 bases, with 14 bases left in between. CDR3 length equals 16 residues. In germline, CDR1 is SGHVS, CDR2 FNYEAQ. CDR3 amino acids: CASSQWEPSSYNEQFF. The DNA for the CDR3 is TGTGCCAGCAGCCAATGGGAGCCGAGCTCCTACAATGAGCAGTTCTTC.

V and J are TRBV7-4 and TRBJ1-3; 7 bases map to TRBD1. V shed 7 bases and J 2 bases; nucleotides not matched to a gene: 2. Per germline, CDR1 SGHVT and CDR2 SQSDAQ. CDR3 length equals 13 residues. This CDR3 reads CASTGGAGNTIYF. The CDR3 bases are TGTGCCAGCACAGGGGGTGCTGGAAACACCATATATTTT.

This clone was picked up a small number of times. This rearrangement joins TRBV28 to TRBJ2-2; D is possibly TRBD2 (5 bases). V lost 4 bases and J 3 bases, leaving 12 bases between the germline ends. The length of the CDR3 is 15 residues. Per the germline V gene, CDR1 is MDHEN and CDR2 is SYDVKM. The CDR3 region is CASSSRADHTGELFF. DNA for the CDR3: TGTGCCAGCAGTTCGCGAGCGGACCACACCGGGGAGCTGTTTTTT. Combining the CDR3 with reference TRBV28 and TRBJ2-2 gives the whole variable domain DVKVTQSSRYLVKRTGEKVFLECVQDMDHENMFWYRQDPGLGLRLIYFSYDVKMKEKGDIPEGYSVSREKKERFSLILESASTNQTSMYLCASSSRADHTGELFFGEGSRLTVL.

The chain combines TRBV4-2 with TRBJ2-1; the D is unclear. V shed 0 bases and J shed 14 bases, with 14 bases lying between them. Germline V gene data show CDR1 as LGHNA and CDR2 as YNFKEQ. The CDR3 sequence is 13 residues long. The CDR3 is CASSQEFIDLKFF. The CDR3 DNA reads TGTGCCAGCAGCCAAGAGTTTATAGATCTTAAGTTCTTC.

This rearrangement joins TRBV4-1 to TRBJ2-1; 11 bases are shared with TRBD2. The CDR3 extends over 17 amino acids. V lost 4 bases and J lost 6; bases outside the gene matches: 11. The V gene's germline CDR1 is MGHRA and CDR2 YSYEKL. DNA of the CDR3: TGCGCCAGCAGCCCCTTGGCACTAGCGGGGGAACTCAATGAGCAGTTCTTC. It translates to CASSPLALAGELNEQFF.

The chain has TRBV3-1 (or the pseudogene TRBV3-2) and TRBJ2-1, with 7 positions matching TRBD1. The germline V gene has CDR1 LGHDT and CDR2 YNNKEL (reference sequence). V dropped 1 base and J dropped 10; count of bases not matched to a gene: 7. The CDR3 length is 14 residues. CDR3 bases: TGTGCCAGCAGCCAAGCGACAGGGCTTGAGGAGCAGTTCTTC. Translation gives CASSQATGLEEQFF.